This is a list of T cell receptor beta chains from one sample in a study of CD8+ T cells in alopecia areata. Libraries were prepared by immunoSEQ multiplex PCR; TCRdb keeps only in-frame clonotypes and omits some of them. The data contain approximately 180,000 clones, roughly 60% of them seen just once; the ten biggest clones take up about 1.3%. Sample: CD4+ T cells sorted from blood, taken at approximately week 50, from a patient treated with tofacitinib. The receptors were gathered from a human donor with alopecia areata. Each CDR3 is given with its conserved first and last residue. The order of the fields is D gene, V gene, J gene, clone size, CDR3 DNA, CDR3 protein. D genes are given only for firm matches. Not every row has a clone size; where given, it reads once, few, many or a size class.

d_gene: -; v_gene: TRBV5-8; j_gene: TRBJ2-3; abundance: -; CDR3nt: TGTGCCAGCAGTCGGATTGCGGATACGCAGTATTTT; CDR3aa: CASSRIADTQYF
d_gene: -; v_gene: TRBV30; j_gene: TRBJ2-5; abundance: -; CDR3nt: TGTGCCTGGAGTGTTCCTACGGGGACCCAGTACTTC; CDR3aa: CAWSVPTGTQYF
d_gene: -; v_gene: TRBV2; j_gene: TRBJ1-2; abundance: -; CDR3nt: TGTGCCAGCAGTGACCCCCAGCCCCTGTGGCCGTGG; CDR3aa: CASSDPQPLWPW
d_gene: TRBD1; v_gene: TRBV4-3; j_gene: TRBJ1-4; abundance: -; CDR3nt: TGCGCCAGCAGCCAAGCCCCTTCAGACAGGGGAGGGGAAAAACTGTTTTTT; CDR3aa: CASSQAPSDRGGEKLFF
d_gene: TRBD2; v_gene: TRBV15; j_gene: TRBJ2-7; abundance: -; CDR3nt: TGTGCCACCAGCAGTAGGACTAGCGTCGAGCAGTACTTC; CDR3aa: CATSSRTSVEQYF
d_gene: TRBD2; v_gene: TRBV15; j_gene: TRBJ2-3; abundance: -; CDR3nt: TGTGCCACCAGCAGAGTACTAGCGGGGGGAGATACGCAGTATTTT; CDR3aa: CATSRVLAGGDTQYF
d_gene: -; v_gene: TRBV7-3; j_gene: TRBJ2-7; abundance: -; CDR3nt: TGTGCCAGCAGTACGCAGGGAGGCGAGCAGTACTTC; CDR3aa: CASSTQGGEQYF
d_gene: -; v_gene: TRBV29-1; j_gene: TRBJ2-5; abundance: -; CDR3nt: TGCAGCGTCGCCCAGGGATCGGAGACCCAGTACTTC; CDR3aa: CSVAQGSETQYF
d_gene: -; v_gene: TRBV7-2; j_gene: TRBJ2-5; abundance: -; CDR3nt: TGTGCCAGCAGCCTCGAGGTGGGGGCCCAGTACTTC; CDR3aa: CASSLEVGAQYF
d_gene: -; v_gene: TRBV30; j_gene: TRBJ1-3; abundance: -; CDR3nt: TGTGCCTGGAGTGTAGGACCTCCAGCATCTGGAAACACCATATATTTT; CDR3aa: CAWSVGPPASGNTIYF
d_gene: -; v_gene: TRBV15; j_gene: TRBJ1-4; abundance: -; CDR3nt: TGTGCCACCAGCAGAGGGGTGGGTGAAAAACTGTTTTTT; CDR3aa: CATSRGVGEKLFF
d_gene: -; v_gene: TRBV6-1; j_gene: TRBJ2-7; abundance: few; CDR3nt: TGTGCCAGCAGTGAAGGGTCTCTCAGACTCTACGAGCAGTACTTC; CDR3aa: CASSEGSLRLYEQYF
d_gene: -; v_gene: TRBV30; j_gene: TRBJ1-2; abundance: few; CDR3nt: TGTGCCTGGAGTGTGGAGCCACTTTATGGCTACACCTTC; CDR3aa: CAWSVEPLYGYTF
d_gene: -; v_gene: TRBV29-1; j_gene: TRBJ2-5; abundance: once; CDR3nt: TGCAGCGTTGTGGGGGGGCGCTGGGAGACCCAGTACTTC; CDR3aa: CSVVGGRWETQYF
d_gene: -; v_gene: TRBV30; j_gene: TRBJ2-7; abundance: -; CDR3nt: TGTGCCTGGAGTGTACCCCCCGGCTACGAGCAGTACTTC; CDR3aa: CAWSVPPGYEQYF
d_gene: -; v_gene: TRBV5-1; j_gene: TRBJ2-3; abundance: -; CDR3nt: TGCGCCAGCAGCTTGGTGGCAGATACGCAGTATTTT; CDR3aa: CASSLVADTQYF
d_gene: -; v_gene: TRBV6-5; j_gene: TRBJ2-7; abundance: -; CDR3nt: TGTGCCAGCAGTTACTCGGTCCAGGGATCCTACGAGCAGTACTTC; CDR3aa: CASSYSVQGSYEQYF
d_gene: -; v_gene: TRBV30; j_gene: TRBJ1-6; abundance: -; CDR3nt: TGTGCCTGGATGGTCAACTCGAATTCACCCCTCCACTTT; CDR3aa: CAWMVNSNSPLHF
d_gene: -; v_gene: TRBV6-6; j_gene: TRBJ2-3; abundance: once; CDR3nt: TGTGCCAGCAGTTCTTTGGGGGATACGCAGTATTTT; CDR3aa: CASSSLGDTQYF
d_gene: TRBD1; v_gene: TRBV4-3; j_gene: TRBJ2-7; abundance: -; CDR3nt: TGCGCCAGCAGCCAAGAGGGCGTAGGGGGCCACGAGCAGTACTTC; CDR3aa: CASSQEGVGGHEQYF
d_gene: -; v_gene: TRBV18; j_gene: TRBJ1-1; abundance: few; CDR3nt: TGTGCCAGCTCACCACAGGGGAACACTGAAGCTTTCTTT; CDR3aa: CASSPQGNTEAFF
d_gene: -; v_gene: TRBV30; j_gene: TRBJ2-6; abundance: -; CDR3nt: TGTGCCTGGAGTAGAACAGGGAAGGCTGGGGCCAACGTCCTGACTTTC; CDR3aa: CAWSRTGKAGANVLTF
d_gene: TRBD1; v_gene: TRBV11-2; j_gene: TRBJ1-5; abundance: many; CDR3nt: TGTGCCAGCAGCTTGGGGACAGGCAATCAGCCCCAGCATTTT; CDR3aa: CASSLGTGNQPQHF
d_gene: -; v_gene: TRBV5-1; j_gene: TRBJ2-5; abundance: -; CDR3nt: TGCGCCAGCAGCTTGGGCTCCGGAGAGACCCAGTACTTC; CDR3aa: CASSLGSGETQYF
d_gene: -; v_gene: TRBV7-9; j_gene: TRBJ2-3; abundance: -; CDR3nt: TGTGCCAGCAGTTTGGGAACAGATACGCAGTATTTT; CDR3aa: CASSLGTDTQYF